One and the same sample provided the 5 T cell receptor beta chains below, sequenced in a study of chemoradiotherapy in HPV16-positive cancers. The table came from immunoSEQ multiplex PCR; TCRdb's copy has only in-frame clones and leaves some out. The sample yields approximately 58,000 clones, 90% seen once. The specimen was blood, collected from a patient who underwent chemoradiotherapy. The receptors shown here come from a human donor with HPV-associated anogenital cancer.

The table lists this clone with a count of one. The rearrangement uses TRBV4-3 and TRBJ2-5, with 8 bases identical to TRBD2. Germline V CDR1 and CDR2: LGHNA, YSLEER. Trimming removed 5 bases from V and 5 bases from J; junction bases left unmatched: 13. The CDR3 sequence is 16 residues long. The CDR3 here is CASSSGAGGPSETQYF. DNA of the CDR3: TGCGCCAGCAGCTCGGGGGCGGGAGGCCCCTCGGAGACCCAGTACTTC.

CDR3 region: CASSWTGVVLNTIYF. In DNA form, the CDR3 reads TGTGCCAGCAGCTGGACAGGGGTCGTCTTGAACACCATATATTTT. The chain has TRBV5-8 and TRBJ1-3; TRBD1 matches 9 bases. CDR1 and CDR2 from the germline V gene are SGHTS and YDEGEE. The CDR3 runs to 15 residues. The ends lost 3 bases at V and 7 bases at J; junction bases unmatched: 8.

The count of this clone is one. This chain links TRBV7-2 with TRBJ2-7; D not certain. Germline V gene data show CDR1 as SGHTA and CDR2 as FQGNSA. The V and J ends lost 1 base and 1 base respectively, with 2 bases between them. The CDR3 spans 12 residues. The DNA for the CDR3 is TGTGCCAGCAGCTTAGTGTCCTACGAGCAGTACTTC. Translation: CASSLVSYEQYF.

This clone is a singleton in its sample. The genes are TRBV7-6 and TRBJ2-1, with TRBD2 matching over 8 bases. There are 16 residues in the CDR3. V was clipped by 3 bases and J by 4 bases; unmatched bases: 8. The germline V gene has CDR1 SGHVS and CDR2 FNYEAQ. The CDR3 protein is CASSFLGSGGYNEQFF. As DNA, the CDR3 is TGTGCCAGCAGCTTCTTAGGCAGCGGGGGATACAATGAGCAGTTCTTC.

This clone was counted once. This sequence joins TRBV5-8 and TRBJ2-7, with 7 bases fitting TRBD2. The V gene end was trimmed by 1 base and the J gene end by 1 base; junction bases not matched to a gene: 5. Germline V gene data show CDR1 as SGHTS and CDR2 as YDEGEE. CDR3 length: 15 amino acids. CDR3 amino acids: CASSLPGAGSYEQYF. The CDR3 region has the DNA TGTGCCAGCAGCTTGCCGGGAGCGGGATCCTACGAGCAGTACTTC.